The rows below give T cell receptor beta chains drawn from one sample of a study of T cells in Graves' hyperthyroidism and ophthalmopathy. TCRdb re-called the multiplex PCR reads with MiXCR, one entry per CDR3 protein. Of 200,000 to 300,000 distinct CDR3 sequences listed, 16% are singletons. Sequenced input: blood. The receptor set was obtained from a woman in her late teens or twenties with Graves' ophthalmopathy. The CDR3 runs from the conserved cysteine through the conserved F or W. D genes are given only for firm matches. For some rows the clone size is stated as once, few or many, or as a class when expanded; others skip it.

>TRBJ1-6|TRBD1|many|TRBV20-1
TGCAGTGCCTGGACAGGTGGTTCACCCCTCCACTTT
CSAWTGGSPLHF
>TRBJ2-7|NA|few|TRBV5-1
TGCGCCAGCAGCTGGAGTACCCCCGACCAGTTTGGCTCCTACGAGCAGTACTTC
CASSWSTPDQFGSYEQYF
>TRBJ2-3|TRBD2|many|TRBV20-1
TGCAGTGCTAGCGGGGGGGGAGTTGATACGCAGTATTTT
CSASGGGVDTQYF
>TRBJ1-1|TRBD1|many|TRBV2
TGTGCCAGCAGGGACAGGGTGAACACTGAAGCTTTCTTT
CASRDRVNTEAFF
>TRBJ2-7|TRBD2|few|TRBV2
TGTGCCAGGAGACTAGCGGTCGATCTGAGCTCCTACGAGCAGTACTTC
CARRLAVDLSSYEQYF
>TRBJ2-1|TRBD2|many|TRBV5-1
TGCGCCAGCAGCTTTACCCTATTTCTAGCGGGGGGTCCCTCCTACAATGAGCAGTTCTTC
CASSFTLFLAGGPSYNEQFF
>TRBJ1-1|NA|many|TRBV20-1
TGCAGTGCTCTACCGGGACAGAACACTGAAGCTTTCTTT
CSALPGQNTEAFF
>TRBJ2-3|NA|NA|TRBV5-1
TGCGCCAGCAGCTTGGCCGATGCCAGCCGGAGCACAGATACGCAGTATTTT
CASSLADASRSTDTQYF
>TRBJ1-2|NA|many|TRBV28
TGTGCCAGCACTACCCTCCCCTCTCCAGGGGCGAATGGCTACACCTTC
CASTTLPSPGANGYTF
>TRBJ1-1|NA|many|TRBV15
TGTGCCACCACCGCAGGGTTGAACACTGAAGCTTTCTTT
CATTAGLNTEAFF
>TRBJ2-2|TRBD1|many|TRBV12-3/TRBV12-4
TGTGCCAGCAGTTTTGGACAGGGGGCGAGGACCGGGGAGCTGTTTTTT
CASSFGQGARTGELFF
>TRBJ2-1|TRBD2|once|TRBV29-1
TGCAGCGTTGTTACCGGGGGGTGGAATGAGCAGTTCTTC
CSVVTGGWNEQFF
>TRBJ2-3|TRBD1|NA|TRBV11-1
TGTGCCAGCAGTCGGGACAGGGGGTGGACAGATACGCAGTATTTT
CASSRDRGWTDTQYF
>TRBJ1-2|TRBD1|many|TRBV11-3
TGTGCCAGCAGCTCTGGACAGGGGCATGGCTACACCTTC
CASSSGQGHGYTF
>TRBJ1-6|NA|many|TRBV13
TGTGCCAGCAGCTTAGTCGTAAATTCACCCCTCCACTTT
CASSLVVNSPLHF
>TRBJ2-2|TRBD1|many|TRBV5-1
TGCGCCAGCAGCCCCAGGACAGGCACCGGGGAGCTGTTTTTT
CASSPRTGTGELFF
>TRBJ2-1|TRBD2|NA|TRBV29-1
TGCAGCGTCTCCTACCCCGGGACTAGCGGGGGGGTCGAGCAGTTCTTC
CSVSYPGTSGGVEQFF
>TRBJ1-6|TRBD1|many|TRBV3-1
TGTGCCAGCAGCCCTGGGACAGATAATTCACCCCTCCACTTT
CASSPGTDNSPLHF
>TRBJ2-5|NA|many|TRBV28
TGTGCCAGCAGTGATAGGGGTTTGGGTTTCCGTGAGACCCAGTACTTC
CASSDRGLGFRETQYF
>TRBJ1-6|NA|many|TRBV20-1
TGCAGTGCGACCCAAAAACAGGGTGTAGGATCACCCCTCCACTTT
CSATQKQGVGSPLHF
>TRBJ1-6|TRBD1|NA|TRBV19
TGTGCCAGTAGTATATCTACCGGGACAGGGGGTTCACCCCTCCACTTT
CASSISTGTGGSPLHF
>TRBJ2-2|TRBD1|NA|TRBV27
TGTGCCAGCAGTTTCCTTCTCCGGGACAGTCGAGTCCCGAACACCGGGGAGCTGTTTTTT
CASSFLLRDSRVPNTGELFF
>TRBJ2-7|NA|many|TRBV12-3/TRBV12-4
TGTGCCAGCAGTACCCTGACAGGCCGCATCTACGAGCAGTACTTC
CASSTLTGRIYEQYF
>TRBJ2-1|TRBD2|NA|TRBV2
TGTGCCAGCACTCCTGGCCTTTTACTAGCGGGGAGCTCCTACAATGAGCAGTTCTTC
CASTPGLLLAGSSYNEQFF